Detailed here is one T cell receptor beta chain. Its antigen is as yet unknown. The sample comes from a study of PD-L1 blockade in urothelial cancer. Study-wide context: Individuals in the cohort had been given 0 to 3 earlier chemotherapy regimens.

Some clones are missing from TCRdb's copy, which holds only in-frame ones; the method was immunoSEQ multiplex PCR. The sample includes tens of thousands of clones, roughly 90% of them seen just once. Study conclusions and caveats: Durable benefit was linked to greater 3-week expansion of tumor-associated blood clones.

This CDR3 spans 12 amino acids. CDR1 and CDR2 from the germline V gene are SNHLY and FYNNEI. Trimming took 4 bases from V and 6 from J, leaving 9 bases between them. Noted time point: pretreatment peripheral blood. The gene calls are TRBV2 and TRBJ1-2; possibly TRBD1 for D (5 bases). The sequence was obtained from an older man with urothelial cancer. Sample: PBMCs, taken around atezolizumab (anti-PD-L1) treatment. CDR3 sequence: CASSGSGNGYTF. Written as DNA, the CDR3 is TGTGCCAGCAGTGGATCAGGGAATGGCTACACCTTC.